Presented here are 4 T cell receptor beta chains from one specimen sequenced in a study of blood T cell repertoires in COVID-19. TCRdb keeps only in-frame clones here, not all; method: immunoSEQ multiplex PCR. Of some 100,000 clones listed, 89% are singletons. The sequenced sample was peripheral blood. All receptors derive from a woman in her seventies with acute or convalescent COVID-19.

The V call is TRBV7-9, the J call TRBJ1-4; D might be TRBD1 (5 bases). Per germline, CDR1 SEHNR and CDR2 FQNEAQ (reference sequence). V shed 3 bases and J shed 8 bases, with 13 bases lying between them. This CDR3 contains 14 residues. CDR3 DNA: TGTGCCAGCAGCTTTCAGGGAGGGGTCGAAAAACTGTTTTTT. Translating it yields CASSFQGGVEKLFF.

J is TRBJ1-5 and V is TRBV7-8, with D possibly matching TRBD1 (5 bases). V shed 1 base and J shed 0 bases, with 10 bases lying between them. Germline V gives CDR1 SGHVS, CDR2 FQNEAQ. The CDR3 runs to 16 residues. Here the CDR3 DNA reads TGTGCCAGCAGCTTAGACAGGCTCTATAGCAATCAGCCCCAGCATTTT. This gives the protein CASSLDRLYSNQPQHF.

This clone turned up a few times. The chain recombines TRBV6-1 with TRBJ2-7, with 9 bases matching TRBD2. CDR1 is MNHNS and CDR2 is SASEGT in the germline V gene. J was trimmed by 0 bases and V by 1 base; bases with no gene match: 7. The CDR3 is 17 residues long. The chain's CDR3 is CASSEVRLAGSSYEQYF. DNA of the CDR3: TGTGCCAGCAGTGAAGTGCGCCTAGCGGGAAGCTCCTACGAGCAGTACTTC.

CDR3 bases: TGTGCCAGCTCACCATTCCGACTAGCGGGGGAAAAAGAGACCCAGTACTTC. Protein: CASSPFRLAGEKETQYF. The chain uses TRBV18 and TRBJ2-5; 12 bases are shared with TRBD2. CDR3 length: 17 residues. Germline V gene data show CDR1 as KGHSH and CDR2 as LQKENI. After removal of 2 bases from V and 3 bases from J, the junction contained 7 bases not matched to a gene.